The 15 T cell receptor beta chains below were found in one sample sequenced in a study of T-cell memory formation after mild COVID-19. Using its own MiXCR run on the 5' RACE reads, TCRdb lists one record per CDR3 protein. Here the sample spans more than 70,000 distinct CDR3 sequences, over 11% being singletons. Sequencing was done on a sample of PBMCs or a T cell subset sorted from them (not recorded which). These receptors came from an adult woman who had mild COVID-19 (a few samples of this study predate the infection). Cell type and time point are not known.

This clonotype has a handful of counts. The chain is built from TRBV20-1 and TRBJ2-7; 8 bases agree with TRBD2. Germline V gives CDR1 DFQATT, CDR2 SNEGSKA (reference sequence). The CDR3 sequence is 17 residues long. Losses at the gene ends were 1 base for V and 5 bases for J; bases not matched to a gene: 16. CDR3 sequence (DNA): TGCAGTGCTAGAGTGGGGGGCGCGGGAGGCCCGGGCCACGAGCAGTACTTC. Translating gives CSARVGGAGGPGHEQYF.

The V and J genes are TRBV2 and TRBJ2-7; the D is unclear. V gave up 7 bases and J gave up 3 bases, with 22 bases separating them. The germline V gene encodes CDR1 SNHLY and CDR2 FYNNEI. The CDR3 extends over 16 amino acids. The CDR3 nucleotides are TGTGCCAGCAAGGCAGACCGTCCCTCCTGGCACTACGAGCAGTACTTC. It encodes CASKADRPSWHYEQYF. The variable domain in full, completed from reference TRBV2 and TRBJ2-7, reads EPEVTQTPSHQVTQMGQEVILRCVPISNHLYFYWYRQILGQKVEFLVSFYNNEISEKSEIFDDQFSVERPDGSNFTLKIRSTKLEDSAMYFCASKADRPSWHYEQYFGPGTRLTVT.

The chain is built from TRBV5-5 and TRBJ2-7; weak D call: TRBD1 (9 bases). The CDR3 spans 14 residues. Looked up from germline, CDR1 is SGHKS and CDR2 is YYEKEE (reference sequence). The V and J ends lost 4 bases and 3 bases respectively, with 14 bases between them. DNA for the CDR3: TGTGCCAGCAGCGCGGGGGGACAGGGCTACGAGCAGTACTTC. As protein: CASSAGGQGYEQYF.

The CDR3 is CSAWDRVGEQYF. In DNA form, the CDR3 reads TGCAGTGCCTGGGACAGGGTGGGCGAGCAGTACTTC. The V gene is TRBV20-1, the J gene TRBJ2-7; 9 bases are a match to TRBD1. Per the germline V gene, CDR1 is DFQATT and CDR2 is SNEGSKA (reference sequence). The V and J ends lost 6 bases and 6 bases, in that order; junction bases with no gene match: 6. The CDR3 length is 12 residues.

V usage is TRBV4-3 and J usage is TRBJ2-7, with D possibly TRBD1 on 6 matching bases. Germline V gene lookup returns CDR1 LGHNA and CDR2 YSLEER. The ends were cut back, 1 base at V and 2 bases at J, with 15 bases in the middle. The CDR3 runs to 16 residues. The CDR3 DNA is TGCGCCAGCAGCCAAGGGGCGACAGGTGAGACCTACGAGCAGTACTTC. Translation: CASSQGATGETYEQYF.

This clonotype was recorded many times. This sequence joins TRBV29-1 and TRBJ2-2; D uncertain. Per germline, CDR1 SQVTM and CDR2 ANQGSEA. The CDR3 length is 13 residues. Trimming took 5 bases from V and 1 from J, leaving 8 bases between them. CDR3 nucleotide sequence: TGCAGCGTTCCGGCCGAGAACACCGGGGAGCTGTTTTTT. Its protein product is CSVPAENTGELFF.

This clonotype has only one observation. The CDR3 here is CATSDPGQPSVLTF. For the CDR3, the DNA is TGTGCCACCAGTGACCCAGGACAGCCCAGCGTCCTGACTTTC. V and J are TRBV24-1 and TRBJ2-6; D is perhaps TRBD1 (6 bases). Germline CDR1 KGHDR, CDR2 SFDVKD. The CDR3 has 14 amino acids. Trimming cost V 4 bases and J 12 bases, with 15 bases left between them.

The sample holds a few counts of this clonotype. The genes are TRBV6-5 and TRBJ2-7; 8 bases fit TRBD1. The CDR3 consists of 19 residues. V trimming: 1 base; J trimming: 1 base; junction bases outside the gene matches: 15. CDR1 is MNHEY, CDR2 SVGAGI, per germline. The CDR3 here is CASSYWWGQDPVGSYEQYF. The CDR3 bases are TGTGCCAGCAGTTACTGGTGGGGACAGGATCCCGTGGGGTCCTACGAGCAGTACTTC.

The chain employs TRBV7-9 and TRBJ2-5, with 8 bases fitting TRBD1. The CDR3 consists of 17 residues. Trimming at V came to 1 base and at J to 4 bases, leaving 11 bases not matched to a gene. Looked up from germline, CDR1 is SEHNR and CDR2 is FQNEAQ (reference sequence). DNA for the CDR3: TGTGCCAGCAGCTTAGACGTCGATGTCAGGGGGCGAGAGACCCAGTACTTC. It yields the protein CASSLDVDVRGRETQYF. Combining the CDR3 with reference TRBV7-9 and TRBJ2-5 gives the whole variable domain DTGVSQNPRHKITKRGQNVTFRCDPISEHNRLYWYRQTLGQGPEFLTYFQNEAQLEKSRLLSDRFSAERPKGSFSTLEIQRTEQGDSAMYLCASSLDVDVRGRETQYFGPGTRLLVL.

This clonotype was detected a few times. The chain uses TRBV27 and TRBJ1-1, with D unclear. The V gene's germline CDR1 is MNHEY and CDR2 SMNVEV (reference sequence). V lost 3 bases and J 6 bases, leaving 11 bases between the germline ends. The CDR3 runs to 13 residues. The CDR3 region is CASSLRVGSEAFF. The DNA of the CDR3 is TGTGCCAGCAGTTTGAGGGTGGGGTCTGAAGCTTTCTTT.

This clonotype has only a few counts. This chain uses TRBV25-1 with TRBJ2-3; no firm D call. Looked up from germline, CDR1 is MGHDK and CDR2 is SYGVNS. Trimming stripped 7 bases from V and 0 bases from J, with 14 bases between. The CDR3 is 15 amino acids. In DNA, the CDR3 is TGTGCCAGCACGACTGGGATGACTAGCACAGATACGCAGTATTTT. This encodes CASTTGMTSTDTQYF. The full variable domain, with the rest looked up from reference TRBV25-1 and TRBJ2-3, is EADIYQTPRYLVIGTGKKITLECSQTMGHDKMYWYQQDPGMELHLIHYSYGVNSTEKGDLSSESTVSRIRTEHFPLTLESARPSHTSQYLCASTTGMTSTDTQYFGPGTRLTVL.

This clonotype was counted only a few times. The chain is built from TRBV13 and TRBJ1-1; no firm D call. Trimming removed 2 bases from V and 2 bases from J, with 9 bases in between. Germline-derived CDR1 and CDR2 are PRHDT and FYEKMQ (reference sequence). This CDR3 spans 14 amino acids. The CDR3 nucleotides read TGTGCCAGCAGCTTAAGGGTTCGTAACACTGAAGCTTTCTTT. It is translated as CASSLRVRNTEAFF.

This clonotype came up a few times. The chain couples TRBV28 to TRBJ2-5; the D gene could be TRBD1 or TRBD2 (5 bases each). The germline CDR1 and CDR2 sequences are MDHEN and SYDVKM. This CDR3 has 14 amino acids. The germline V and J ends were trimmed by 3 bases and 4 bases, with 12 bases remaining between them. The CDR3 is CASSFLGAGETQYF. The CDR3 DNA reads as TGTGCCAGCAGTTTTCTCGGGGCTGGAGAGACCCAGTACTTC.

The chain employs TRBV5-1 and TRBJ2-1; 11 bases line up with TRBD2. The CDR3 is 15 residues long. The V segment lost 4 bases and the J segment 9 bases; nucleotides outside the gene matches: 9. Germline loops: CDR1 SGHRS, CDR2 YFSETQ. The CDR3, as DNA: TGCGCCAGCAGCAAAATAGCGGGAGGGGACAGTGAGCAGTTCTTC. It is translated as CASSKIAGGDSEQFF.

The table lists this clonotype with a few counts. Here the CDR3 reads CSVLTRGTDTQYF. The CDR3 DNA follows: TGCAGCGTTCTAACTAGAGGCACAGATACGCAGTATTTT. This sequence joins TRBV29-1 and TRBJ2-3, with D perhaps matching TRBD2 (5 bases). V was cut by 5 bases and J by 1 base, with 10 bases left in between. CDR3 length: 13 residues. Germline CDR1 is SQVTM and CDR2 is ANQGSEA.